Listed below are T cell receptor beta chains from one sample, sequenced in a study of Ad26.COV2.S vaccination and SARS-CoV-2 variants. Sequenced by immunoSEQ multiplex PCR; TCRdb stores in-frame clones only, minus some. The data hold about 410,000 clones, with about 85% observed a single time. The sequences come from peripheral blood, collected in a trial of Ad26.COV2.S vaccine versus placebo. The receptor source for this set is a person between 18 and 65 years old who received the Ad26.COV2.S COVID-19 vaccine or a placebo. The conserved cysteine and the conserved F or W are not part of the CDR3 here. D genes are given only for firm matches.

12 | TRBJ2-7 | TRBV7-8 | - | ASSLVSRAYEQY
12 | TRBJ1-1 | TRBV6-5 | - | ASSYREGNTEAF
13 | TRBJ2-3 | TRBV12-5 | - | ASGALASLTDTQY
14 | TRBJ1-2 | TRBV7-9 | TRBD1 | ASSLSGQIVNYGYT
17 | TRBJ2-3 | TRBV4-1 | - | ASSQAISGTPWSTDTQY
12 | TRBJ1-1 | TRBV11-2 | - | ASSSYTGSTEAF
12 | TRBJ1-5 | TRBV27 | - | ASSPGRSNQPQH
12 | TRBJ2-7 | TRBV30 | TRBD1 | AWNRDRGSYEQY
10 | TRBJ1-4 | TRBV2 | - | ASKPPGRKLF
13 | TRBJ2-7 | TRBV4-3 | TRBD1 | ASSQDLGQGRISY
14 | TRBJ2-1 | TRBV5-4 | TRBD2 | ASSLPGLAGGHEQF
13 | TRBJ2-4 | TRBV4-1 | TRBD1 | ASSQGGQGSNIQY
11 | TRBJ1-5 | TRBV5-6 | - | ASSRAGNQPQH
11 | TRBJ1-5 | TRBV18 | TRBD1 | ASSDRAFQPQH
11 | TRBJ2-2 | TRBV11-2 | - | ASSLLGTGELF
17 | TRBJ1-6 | TRBV11-2 | - | ASSLVRGGRERYNSPLH
12 | TRBJ1-2 | TRBV6-5 | - | ASSYPGSPRGYT
13 | TRBJ2-2 | TRBV5-6 | - | ASSRILRGTGELF